This T cell receptor beta chain was identified during a study of blood T cell repertoires in COVID-19. Study in general: Sample material is recorded as cDNA or gDNA derived from T cells, B-cell-depleted T cells, or PBMCs.

With 5 bases removed from V and 0 bases from J, the gap between germline ends came to 23 bases. Per germline, CDR1 MNHEY and CDR2 SMNVEV (reference sequence). The CDR3 contains 19 residues. The assay was immunoSEQ multiplex PCR, and TCRdb's table has in-frame clones only and misses some. This table holds about 100,000 clones, about 90% found once. The sequenced sample was peripheral blood. The TCR originated in a man aged 25-40 years in a cohort sampled during active COVID-19. The gene calls are TRBV27 and TRBJ2-4; weak D call: TRBD1 (6 bases). Here the CDR3 DNA reads TGTGCCAGCAGTCCCCACCTGACAGGTTCTAAAATAGCCAAAAACATTCAGTACTTC. Translated: CASSPHLTGSKIAKNIQYF.